The T cell receptor beta chain described here comes from a study of cytomegalovirus exposure and HLA in healthy donors. Regarding the study as a whole: Most observed TCR sequences were rare, whereas some public TCRs were detected in many donors. Later, an analysis showed that TCR beta chains associated with HLA were more clonally expanded than others that were equally common. An Asian-associated ancestry cluster reportedly showed fewer N-insertions than the roughly 670-donor mean in a later analysis.

This CDR3 spans 14 amino acids. CDR1 and CDR2 from the germline V gene are SGHNT and YYREEE (reference sequence). The trim removed 4 bases at V and 4 bases at J, leaving 8 bases unmatched. Vbeta (60) and Jbeta (13) primers were used in the PCR. Method: immunoSEQ multiplex PCR; TCRdb's copy keeps in-frame clones and lacks some. This table has 150,000 to 200,000 clones, less than 90% appearing once. Comment on this clone: Antigen specificity is unknown.

It was healthy bone marrow donors who served as donors. Input material: PBMCs. V and J are TRBV5-4 and TRBJ2-7; 7 positions agree with TRBD2. This TCR was recovered from a girl between 10 and 17 years old in good health and CMV-seropositive. CDR3 sequence reads: CASSASGNLYEQYF. CDR3 DNA: TGTGCCAGCAGCGCAAGCGGGAACCTATACGAGCAGTACTTC.